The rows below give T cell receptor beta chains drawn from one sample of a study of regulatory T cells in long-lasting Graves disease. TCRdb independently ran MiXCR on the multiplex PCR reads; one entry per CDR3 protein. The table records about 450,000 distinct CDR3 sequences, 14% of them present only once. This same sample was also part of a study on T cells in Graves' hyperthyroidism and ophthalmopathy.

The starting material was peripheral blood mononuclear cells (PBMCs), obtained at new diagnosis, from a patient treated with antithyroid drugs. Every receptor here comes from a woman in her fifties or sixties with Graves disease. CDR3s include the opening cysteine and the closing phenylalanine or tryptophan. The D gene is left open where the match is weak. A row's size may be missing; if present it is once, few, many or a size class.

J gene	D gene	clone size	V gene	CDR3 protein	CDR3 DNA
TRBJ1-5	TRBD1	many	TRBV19	CASSGRDRANQPQHF	TGTGCCAGTAGTGGCCGGGACAGGGCTAATCAGCCCCAGCATTTT
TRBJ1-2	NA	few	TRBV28	CASRQQGPDTF	TGTGCCAGCAGGCAACAGGGACCTGACACCTTC
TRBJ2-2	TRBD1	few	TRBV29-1	CSVQGANTGELFF	TGCAGCGTGCAGGGGGCGAACACCGGGGAGCTGTTTTTT
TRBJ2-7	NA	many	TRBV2	CASSVGTNYEQYF	TGTGCCAGCAGTGTTGGTACAAACTACGAGCAGTACTTC
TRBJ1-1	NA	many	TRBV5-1	CASSLGVVNTEAFF	TGCGCCAGCAGCTTGGGAGTTGTGAACACTGAAGCTTTCTTT
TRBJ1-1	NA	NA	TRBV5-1	CASSLALTENTEAFF	TGCGCCAGCAGCTTGGCCCTGACGGAGAACACTGAAGCTTTCTTT
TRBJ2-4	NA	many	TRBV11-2	CASSLVGAPGAAKNIQYF	TGTGCCAGCAGCTTAGTTGGGGCCCCAGGGGCAGCCAAAAACATTCAGTACTTC
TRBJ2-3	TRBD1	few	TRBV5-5	CASSIGTGETDTQYF	TGTGCCAGCAGCATTGGGACAGGGGAAACAGATACGCAGTATTTT
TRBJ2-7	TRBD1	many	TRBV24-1	CATSDPGTGRTYEQYF	TGTGCCACCAGTGATCCGGGGACAGGGCGTACCTACGAGCAGTACTTC
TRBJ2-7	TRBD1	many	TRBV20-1	CSARPDAGQAAYEQYF	TGCAGTGCTAGACCTGATGCCGGACAGGCGGCCTACGAGCAGTACTTC
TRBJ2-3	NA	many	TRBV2	CASSEVGRGPTDTQYF	TGTGCCAGCAGTGAAGTCGGCAGGGGACCCACAGATACGCAGTATTTT
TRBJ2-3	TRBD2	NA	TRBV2	CASSSGTSGSGRYAVF	TGTGCCAGCAGCTCCGGGACTAGCGGGAGCGGGAGATACGCAGTATTT
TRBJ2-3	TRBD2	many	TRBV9	CASSGSGLADSVGSTDTQYF	TGTGCCAGCAGCGGCTCGGGACTAGCGGATAGTGTCGGAAGCACAGATACGCAGTATTTT
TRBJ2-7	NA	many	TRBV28	CASSLLGGNYEQYF	TGTGCCAGCAGTTTACTCGGCGGGAATTACGAGCAGTACTTC
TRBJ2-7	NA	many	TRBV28	CASSLPGGGRLGSYEQYF	TGTGCCAGCAGTTTACCAGGGGGAGGTCGTTTGGGCTCCTACGAGCAGTACTTC
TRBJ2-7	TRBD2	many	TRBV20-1	CSARAGRDYEQYF	TGCAGTGCTAGGGCCGGGAGGGACTACGAGCAGTACTTC
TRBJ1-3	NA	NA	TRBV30	CAWSVASGNTIYF	TGTGCCTGGAGTGTAGCCTCTGGAAACACCATATATTTT
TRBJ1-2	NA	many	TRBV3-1	CASSQDWAGAYGYTF	TGTGCCAGCAGCCAAGATTGGGCAGGGGCCTATGGCTACACCTTC
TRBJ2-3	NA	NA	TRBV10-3	CAISESGEGTDTQYF	TGTGCCATCAGTGAGTCGGGGGAGGGCACAGATACGCAGTATTTT
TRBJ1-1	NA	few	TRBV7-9	CASSLYGRDRLPARNTEAFF	TGTGCCAGCAGCTTATATGGCCGCGACAGATTACCTGCGCGGAACACTGAAGCTTTCTTT
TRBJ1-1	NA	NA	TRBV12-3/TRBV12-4	CASNLGGRSTEAFF	TGTGCCAGCAACCTAGGGGGTCGGAGCACTGAAGCTTTCTTT
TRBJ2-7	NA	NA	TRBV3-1	CASSQSGLSSYEQYF	TGTGCCAGCAGCCAATCGGGACTGTCAAGCTACGAGCAGTACTTC
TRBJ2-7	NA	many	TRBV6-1	CASTHDLGDGPYEQYF	TGTGCCAGCACCCATGATCTGGGGGACGGCCCCTACGAGCAGTACTTC
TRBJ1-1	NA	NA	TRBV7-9	CASSLGDGEAFF	TGTGCCAGCAGCTTAGGGGACGGTGAAGCTTTCTTT
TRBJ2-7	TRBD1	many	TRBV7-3	CASSKGQGQLYEQYF	TGTGCCAGCAGCAAAGGACAGGGGCAACTCTACGAGCAGTACTTC
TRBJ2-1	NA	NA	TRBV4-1	CASSQDRFRDSTAEQFF	TGCGCCAGCAGCCAAGACAGGTTCCGGGACTCAACGGCTGAGCAGTTCTTC
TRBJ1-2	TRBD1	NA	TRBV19	CASRTGQGVYGYTF	TGTGCCAGTAGGACGGGACAGGGGGTTTATGGCTACACCTTC
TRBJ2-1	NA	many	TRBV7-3	CASSLWGAGDHNEQFF	TGTGCCAGCAGCTTATGGGGGGCGGGAGATCACAATGAGCAGTTCTTC
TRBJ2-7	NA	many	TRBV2	CASGQYYEQYF	TGTGCCAGCGGACAGTACTACGAGCAGTACTTC
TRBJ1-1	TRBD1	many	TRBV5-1	CASRPGQVATEAFF	TGCGCCAGCAGACCGGGACAGGTGGCCACTGAAGCTTTCTTT
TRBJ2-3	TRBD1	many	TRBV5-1	CASSFGQGRPDTQYF	TGCGCCAGCAGCTTCGGACAGGGTCGCCCAGATACGCAGTATTTT
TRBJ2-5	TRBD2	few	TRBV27	CASRGLAGPQETQYF	TGTGCCAGCAGGGGACTAGCGGGCCCCCAAGAGACCCAGTACTTC
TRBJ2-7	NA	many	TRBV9	CASSGDTSYEQYF	TGTGCCAGCAGCGGGGACACCTCCTACGAGCAGTACTTC
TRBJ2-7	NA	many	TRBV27	CASSVTGMSSYEQYF	TGTGCCAGCAGTGTTACAGGGATGAGCTCCTACGAGCAGTACTTC
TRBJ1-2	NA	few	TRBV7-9	CASSFSGQGFNYGYTF	TGTGCCAGCAGCTTCAGCGGGCAGGGCTTTAACTATGGCTACACCTTC
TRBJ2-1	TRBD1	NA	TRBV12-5	CASGHRLTGSYNEQFF	TGTGCTAGTGGTCACCGCTTGACAGGGTCCTACAATGAGCAGTTCTTC
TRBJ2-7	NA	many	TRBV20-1	CSATGSSYEQYF	TGCAGTGCCACCGGGAGTTCCTACGAGCAGTACTTC
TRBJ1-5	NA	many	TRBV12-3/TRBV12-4	CASSSQGASNQPQHF	TGTGCCAGCAGTTCTCAGGGTGCGAGCAATCAGCCCCAGCATTTT
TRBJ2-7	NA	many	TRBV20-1	CSARDPTAYEQYF	TGCAGTGCTAGAGATCCTACCGCCTACGAGCAGTACTTC
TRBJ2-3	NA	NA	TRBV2	CASSEAGAGDTQYF	TGTGCCAGCAGTGAAGCGGGAGCGGGAGATACGCAGTATTTT
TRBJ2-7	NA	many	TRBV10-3	CAISAGAGRPSYEQYF	TGTGCCATCAGTGCGGGGGCAGGCCGACCCTCCTACGAGCAGTACTTC
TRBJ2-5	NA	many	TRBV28	CASSGGGREETQYF	TGTGCCAGCAGTGGCGGTGGTAGGGAAGAGACCCAGTACTTC
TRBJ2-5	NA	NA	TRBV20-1	CSARTSQETQYF	TGCAGTGCTAGAACGAGCCAAGAGACCCAGTACTTC
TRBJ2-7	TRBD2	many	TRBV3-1	CASSQEAPGLAGTKTYEQYF	TGTGCCAGCAGCCAAGAAGCCCCGGGACTAGCGGGAACAAAGACCTACGAGCAGTACTTC
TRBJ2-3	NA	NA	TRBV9	CASSWVGSGTDTQYF	TGTGCCTCCTCTTGGGTTGGGAGCGGCACAGATACGCAGTATTTT